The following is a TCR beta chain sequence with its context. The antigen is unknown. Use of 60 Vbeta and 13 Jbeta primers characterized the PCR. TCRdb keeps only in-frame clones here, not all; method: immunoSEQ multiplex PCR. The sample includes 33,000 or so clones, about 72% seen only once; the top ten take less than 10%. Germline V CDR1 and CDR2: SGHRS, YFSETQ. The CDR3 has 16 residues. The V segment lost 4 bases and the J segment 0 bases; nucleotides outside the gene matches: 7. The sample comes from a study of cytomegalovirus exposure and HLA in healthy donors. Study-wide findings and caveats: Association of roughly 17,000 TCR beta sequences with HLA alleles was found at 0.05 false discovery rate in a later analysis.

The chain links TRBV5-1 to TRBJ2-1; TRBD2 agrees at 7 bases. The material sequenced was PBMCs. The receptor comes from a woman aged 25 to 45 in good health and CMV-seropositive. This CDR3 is CASSIASGSSYNEQFF. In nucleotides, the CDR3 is TGCGCCAGCAGCATAGCTAGCGGAAGCTCCTACAATGAGCAGTTCTTC.